These 16 T cell receptor beta chains share one sample of origin, sequenced in a study of Graves' ophthalmopathy and Graves' hyperthyroidism. CDR3 regions of TCR beta were amplified from RNA transcripts. HTBI primers primed a first-round RT-PCR, and a second-round multiplex PCR followed. TCRdb recomputed calls from the multiplex PCR reads with MiXCR, one row per CDR3 protein. The sample consists of a few hundred thousand distinct CDR3 sequences, 15% to 20% of them appearing once. Sequenced: peripheral blood. These receptors were taken from an adult woman with stable Graves' hyperthyroidism.

This clonotype was picked up one time. This may arise from a read error, as a much more abundant clone is one base away. This chain's CDR3 is CASSFDRVAKNMQYF. CDR3 nucleotides: TGTGCCAGCAGTTTCGACAGGGTAGCCAAAAACATGCAGTACTTC. The J gene is TRBJ2-4, the V gene TRBV28, with TRBD1 matching over 7 bases. This CDR3 has 15 residues. CDR1 is MDHEN, CDR2 SYDVKM, per germline.

Comments on this clonotype: It is likely a read error, because the conserved phenylalanine at the end of the CDR3 is missing. The chain combines TRBV15 with TRBJ2-7; TRBD2 matches at 8 bases. This CDR3 comprises 17 residues. The junction had 12 bases not matched to a gene; V was cut back by 3 bases and J by 2 bases. In germline, CDR1 is LNHNV, CDR2 YYDKDF (reference sequence). This CDR3 is CATSSLPGLAGPYEQYY. The CDR3 nucleotides are TGTGCCACCAGCAGTCTTCCGGGGCTAGCGGGCCCCTACGAGCAGTACTAC.

Comment on this clonotype: This may arise from a read error, as a much more abundant clone is one base away. The V call is TRBV28, the J call TRBJ2-7; the D gene is possibly TRBD2 (5 bases). The CDR3 contains 15 residues. Germline V gene lookup returns CDR1 MDHEN and CDR2 SYDVKM. The V end was cut by 6 bases, the J end by 5 bases, with 20 bases between. DNA of the CDR3: TGTGCCAGCAGCTTGTCGCTGACGGGGTACGACGAGCAGTACTTC. It translates to CASSLSLTGYDEQYF.

Ten or more counts support this clonotype. This chain uses TRBV6-1 with TRBJ1-3; perhaps TRBD1 as D (6 bases). This CDR3 is 16 amino acids long. Trimming pared 6 bases from V and 0 bases from J, leaving 15 bases between. Germline V CDR1 and CDR2: MNHNS, SASEGT. DNA for the CDR3: TGTGCCAGCAGCGCTCCCGGAGGGGGCTCTGGAAACACCATATATTTT. It yields the protein CASSAPGGGSGNTIYF.

This clonotype was found many times. V and J are TRBV5-1 and TRBJ2-5; 9 bases fit TRBD2. The CDR3 runs to 18 residues. V was clipped by 0 bases and J by 4 bases; unmatched bases: 13. Germline V gene data show CDR1 as SGHRS and CDR2 as YFSETQ. CDR3 DNA sequence: TGCGCCAGCAGCTTGGTATCTAGCGGGATAGGACTCCCAGAGACCCAGTACTTC. This gives the protein CASSLVSSGIGLPETQYF. The whole variable domain, remainder taken from reference TRBV5-1 and TRBJ2-5, is KAGVTQTPRYLIKTRGQQVTLSCSPISGHRSVSWYQQTPGQGLQFLFEYFSETQRNKGNFPGRFSGRQFSNSRSEMNVSTLELGDSALYLCASSLVSSGIGLPETQYFGPGTRLLVL.

This clonotype was observed many times. This sequence joins TRBV7-9 and TRBJ1-1; the match to TRBD1 covers 8 bases. CDR1 SEHNR and CDR2 FQNEAQ come from the germline V gene (reference sequence). V dropped 5 bases and J dropped 1; count of bases not matched to a gene: 6. This CDR3 is built from 15 residues. The CDR3, as DNA: TGTGCCAGCAGCCGGGCAGGGACAGGGAACACTGAAGCTTTCTTT. Amino acid sequence: CASSRAGTGNTEAFF.

In DNA, the CDR3 is TGTGCCAGCAGTCTCCCGGGGGGCACGGACACTGAAGCTTTCTTT. Protein product: CASSLPGGTDTEAFF. This chain uses TRBV6-1 with TRBJ1-1, with a possible D match to TRBD1 (6 bases). The CDR3 loop spans 15 amino acids. Trimming pared 5 bases from V and 3 bases from J, leaving 16 bases between. Germline V lookup: CDR1 MNHNS, CDR2 SASEGT.

V and J are TRBV7-9 and TRBJ2-5; 8 bases fit TRBD1. V was pared by 4 bases and J by 3 bases, with 4 bases of the junction left unmatched. The CDR3 totals 14 residues. Germline assignment: CDR1 SEHNR and CDR2 FQNEAQ (reference sequence). The CDR3 loop reads CASSSKTGEETQYF. CDR3 nucleotide sequence: TGTGCCAGCAGCTCTAAGACAGGGGAAGAGACCCAGTACTTC.

The chain combines TRBV24-1 with TRBJ2-7; D perhaps matches TRBD2 (6 bases). Germline V CDR1 and CDR2: KGHDR, SFDVKD. The ends were cut back, 5 bases at V and 4 bases at J, with 14 bases in the middle. The CDR3 consists of 14 residues. The CDR3 is CATSGGGNFYEQYF. The CDR3 region has the DNA TGTGCCACCAGTGGCGGAGGGAACTTTTACGAGCAGTACTTC.

This clonotype was detected many times. The gene calls are TRBV12-3 or TRBV12-4 and TRBJ2-6; D remains ambiguous. The ends were cut back, 2 bases at V and 4 bases at J, with 9 bases in the middle. This CDR3 region has 15 residues. The CDR3 DNA reads as TGTGCCAGCAGTTTAAAGCTCTCGGGGGCCAACGTCCTGACTTTC. Its protein product is CASSLKLSGANVLTF.

V is TRBV6-2 or TRBV6-3 and J is TRBJ2-7; no clear D. The CDR3 has 13 amino acids. Germline V lookup: CDR1 MNHEY, CDR2 SVGEGT. The V end lost 5 bases, the J end lost 12 bases, and 20 bases lay between the germline ends. The CDR3: CASSVLLLGPAYF. CDR3 sequence (DNA): TGTGCCAGCAGTGTCCTTCTTTTGGGTCCCGCGTACTTC.

At least ten counts were recorded for this clonotype. The V call is TRBV30, the J call TRBJ2-4; 8 positions agree with TRBD1. The V gene end was trimmed by 2 bases and the J gene end by 6 bases; junction bases not matched to a gene: 6. Germline V gene lookup returns CDR1 GTSNPN and CDR2 SVGIG (reference sequence). The CDR3 covers 14 residues. DNA of the CDR3: TGTGCCTGGAGTCGGACAGGGATCTCAAACATTCAGTACTTC. Its translation: CAWSRTGISNIQYF.

This clonotype appeared many times. V gene TRBV7-6 combines with J gene TRBJ2-7; no clear D gene. The CDR3 covers 13 residues. Germline CDR1 is SGHVS and CDR2 is FNYEAQ. Trimming left V 1 base short and J 2 bases short, with 6 bases between. CDR3 sequence: CASSLGETYEQYF. For the CDR3, the DNA is TGTGCCAGCAGCTTAGGCGAAACCTACGAGCAGTACTTC.

The chain joins TRBV12-3 or TRBV12-4 to TRBJ1-1; D is perhaps TRBD1 (5 bases). V lost 3 bases, J lost 0 bases, and 14 bases lay in between. This CDR3 comprises 16 residues. The DNA of the CDR3 is TGTGCCAGCAGTTTGGGGGGACCCCAACTGAACACTGAAGCTTTCTTT. This sequence encodes CASSLGGPQLNTEAFF.

The chain carries TRBV9 and TRBJ2-4; maybe TRBD2 (5 bases). The CDR3 length is 15 residues. CDR1 SGDLS and CDR2 YYNGEE come from the germline V gene. Trimming pared 0 bases from V and 3 bases from J, leaving 10 bases between. CDR3 residues: CASSVATGVKNIQYF. In DNA, the CDR3 is TGTGCCAGCAGCGTAGCTACCGGGGTCAAAAACATTCAGTACTTC.

This clonotype was detected many times. The rearrangement joins TRBV12-3 or TRBV12-4 to TRBJ1-2; D may be TRBD1 (5 bases). Trimming removed 4 bases from V and 4 bases from J, with 10 bases in between. CDR3 length: 13 residues. The CDR3 DNA sequence: TGTGCCAGCAGTTATGATGGGGGCTATGGCTACACCTTC. Amino acids: CASSYDGGYGYTF.